The T cell receptor (beta chain) described here comes from a study of cytomegalovirus exposure and HLA in healthy donors. Whole-study results and caveats: A reported reduction in N-insertions relative to the 666-donor mean was seen in an Asian-associated ancestry cluster in a later analysis. Rare TCR sequences predominated, though certain public TCRs were found in many donors. Across all donors, roughly uniform sequencing depth was an assumption of the presence/absence analyses.

PCR employed 60 Vbeta and 13 Jbeta primers. Clones were read by immunoSEQ multiplex PCR, and TCRdb kept only the in-frame ones, dropping some. The top ten hold about 5.6% of the sample, which has about 150,000 clones, approximately 80% seen once. Concerning this clone: The antigen is undetermined.

Germline V gene sequence: CDR1 MNHEY, CDR2 SMNVEV (reference sequence). The ends were cut back, 5 bases at V and 1 base at J, with 12 bases in the middle. The CDR3 runs 15 residues. The V gene is TRBV27, the J gene TRBJ1-5; D remains ambiguous. The TCR sequence derives from a man aged 30 to 45 in good health and CMV-seropositive. Material: PBMCs. In nucleotides, the CDR3 is TGTGCCAGCAGTGGAAACATCGGGAGCAATCAGCCCCAGCATTTT. Translated, it gives CASSGNIGSNQPQHF.